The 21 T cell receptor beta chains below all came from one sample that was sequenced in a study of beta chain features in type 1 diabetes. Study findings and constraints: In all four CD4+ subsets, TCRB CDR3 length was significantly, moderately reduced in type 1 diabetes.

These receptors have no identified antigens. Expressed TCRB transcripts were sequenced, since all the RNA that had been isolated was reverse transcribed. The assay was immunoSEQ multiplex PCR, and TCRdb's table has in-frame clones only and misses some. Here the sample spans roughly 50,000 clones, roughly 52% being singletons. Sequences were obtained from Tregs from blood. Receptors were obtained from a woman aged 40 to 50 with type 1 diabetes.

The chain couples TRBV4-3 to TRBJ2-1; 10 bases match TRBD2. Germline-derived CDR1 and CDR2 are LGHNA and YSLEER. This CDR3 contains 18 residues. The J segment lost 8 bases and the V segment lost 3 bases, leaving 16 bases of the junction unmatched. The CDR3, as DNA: TGCGCCAGCAGCCAGGATCTGGCGCTAGCGGGAGTTATCGATGAGCAGTTCTTC. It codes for CASSQDLALAGVIDEQFF.

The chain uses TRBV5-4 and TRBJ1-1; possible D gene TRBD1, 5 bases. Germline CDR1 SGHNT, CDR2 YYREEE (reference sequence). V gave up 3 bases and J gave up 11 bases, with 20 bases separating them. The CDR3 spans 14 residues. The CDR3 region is CASSSRWGGNRAFF. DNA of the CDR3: TGTGCCAGCAGCTCCCGGTGGGGGGGTAATCGGGCTTTCTTT.

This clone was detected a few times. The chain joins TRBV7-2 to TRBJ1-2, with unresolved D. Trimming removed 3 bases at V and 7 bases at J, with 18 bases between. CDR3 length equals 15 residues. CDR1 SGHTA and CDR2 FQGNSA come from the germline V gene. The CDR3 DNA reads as TGTGCCAGCAGCTTGTGGCAGGACTGGATGGGTGGCTACACCTTC. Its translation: CASSLWQDWMGGYTF.

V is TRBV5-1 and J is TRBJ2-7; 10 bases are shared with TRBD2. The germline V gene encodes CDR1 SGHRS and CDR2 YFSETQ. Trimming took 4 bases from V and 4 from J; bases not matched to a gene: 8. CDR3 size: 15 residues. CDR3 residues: CASSTGGAGGYEQYF. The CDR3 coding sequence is TGCGCCAGCAGCACGGGAGGAGCGGGAGGGTACGAGCAGTACTTC.

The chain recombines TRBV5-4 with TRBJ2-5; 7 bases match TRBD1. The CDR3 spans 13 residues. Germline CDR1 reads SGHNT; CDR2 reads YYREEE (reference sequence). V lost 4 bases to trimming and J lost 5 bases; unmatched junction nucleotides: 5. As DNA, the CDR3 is TGTGCCAGCAGCCCACAGGGGTGGGAGACCCAGTACTTC. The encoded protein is CASSPQGWETQYF.

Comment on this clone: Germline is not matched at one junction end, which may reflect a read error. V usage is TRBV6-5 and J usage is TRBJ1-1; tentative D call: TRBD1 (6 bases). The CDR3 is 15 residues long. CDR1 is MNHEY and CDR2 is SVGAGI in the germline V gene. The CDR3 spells CGSNIIGGRVAEAFF. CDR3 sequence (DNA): TGTGGCAGCAACATTATAGGGGGACGGGTCGCTGAAGCTTTCTTT.

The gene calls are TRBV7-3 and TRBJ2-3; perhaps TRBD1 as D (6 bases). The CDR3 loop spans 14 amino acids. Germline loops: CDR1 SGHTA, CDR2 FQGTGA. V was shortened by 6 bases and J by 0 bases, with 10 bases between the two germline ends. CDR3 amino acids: CASRTGPSTDTQYF. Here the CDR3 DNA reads TGTGCCAGCAGAACAGGGCCTAGCACAGATACGCAGTATTTT.

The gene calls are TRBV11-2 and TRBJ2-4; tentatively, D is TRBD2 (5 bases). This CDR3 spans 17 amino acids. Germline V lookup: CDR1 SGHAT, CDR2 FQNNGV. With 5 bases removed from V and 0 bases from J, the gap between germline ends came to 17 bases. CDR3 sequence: CASSPLTRLLAKNIQYF. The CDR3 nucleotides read TGTGCCAGCAGCCCCCTCACTAGGTTACTAGCCAAAAACATTCAGTACTTC.

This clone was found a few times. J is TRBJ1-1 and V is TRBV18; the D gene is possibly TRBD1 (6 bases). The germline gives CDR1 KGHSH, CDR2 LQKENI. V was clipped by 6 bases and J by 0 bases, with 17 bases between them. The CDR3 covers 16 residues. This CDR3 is CASSTSGVMMNTEAFF. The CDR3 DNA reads TGTGCCAGCTCTACATCAGGGGTGATGATGAACACTGAAGCTTTCTTT.

The CDR3, as DNA: TGTGCCAGCAGTCCCCAGGGGGACAACCCTGAAGCTTTCTTT. This encodes CASSPQGDNPEAFF. The chain is built from TRBV7-3 and TRBJ1-1; 7 bases line up with TRBD1. The CDR3 is 14 amino acids. Unmatched junction bases numbered 10, after V lost 6 bases and J lost 6 bases. Per germline, CDR1 SGHTA and CDR2 FQGTGA.

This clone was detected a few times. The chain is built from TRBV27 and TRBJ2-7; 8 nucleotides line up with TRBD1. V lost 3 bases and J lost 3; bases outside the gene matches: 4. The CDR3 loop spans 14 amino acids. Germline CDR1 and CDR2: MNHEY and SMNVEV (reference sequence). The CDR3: CASSFGGTGYEQYF. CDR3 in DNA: TGTGCCAGCAGTTTCGGCGGGACAGGCTACGAGCAGTACTTC.

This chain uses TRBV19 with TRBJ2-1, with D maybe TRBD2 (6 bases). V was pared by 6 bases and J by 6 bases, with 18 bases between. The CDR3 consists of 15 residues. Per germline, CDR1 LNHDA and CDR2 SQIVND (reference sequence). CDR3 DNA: TGTGCCAGTAGAACGGGAGCCGGGGGATCCAATGAGCAGTTCTTC. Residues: CASRTGAGGSNEQFF.

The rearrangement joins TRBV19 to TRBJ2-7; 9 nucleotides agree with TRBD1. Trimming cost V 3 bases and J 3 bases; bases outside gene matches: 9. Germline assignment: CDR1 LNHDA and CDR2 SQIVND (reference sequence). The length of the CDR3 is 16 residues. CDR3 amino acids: CASSIGTGSYIYEQYF. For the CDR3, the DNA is TGTGCCAGTAGTATCGGGACAGGGAGTTATATCTACGAGCAGTACTTC.

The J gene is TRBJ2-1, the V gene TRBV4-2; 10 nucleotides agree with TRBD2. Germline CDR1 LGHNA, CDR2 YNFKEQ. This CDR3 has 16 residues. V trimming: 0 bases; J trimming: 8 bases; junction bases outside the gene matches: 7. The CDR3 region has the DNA TGTGCCAGCAGCCAAGATAGGACTAGCGGAAATGATGAGCAGTTCTTC. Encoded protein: CASSQDRTSGNDEQFF.

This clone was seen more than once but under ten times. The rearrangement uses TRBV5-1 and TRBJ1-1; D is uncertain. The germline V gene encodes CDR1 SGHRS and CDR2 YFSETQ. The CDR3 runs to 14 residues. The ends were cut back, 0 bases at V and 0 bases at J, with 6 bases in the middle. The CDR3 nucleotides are TGCGCCAGCAGCTTGGGTCCCGTGAACACTGAAGCTTTCTTT. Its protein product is CASSLGPVNTEAFF. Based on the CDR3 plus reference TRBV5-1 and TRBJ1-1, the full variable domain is KAGVTQTPRYLIKTRGQQVTLSCSPISGHRSVSWYQQTPGQGLQFLFEYFSETQRNKGNFPGRFSGRQFSNSRSEMNVSTLELGDSALYLCASSLGPVNTEAFFGQGTRLTVV.

CDR3 bases: TGTGCCAGCAGCCCGGGACAGGGGAACACCGGGGAGCTGTTTTTT. Translated: CASSPGQGNTGELFF. V usage is TRBV6-6 and J usage is TRBJ2-2, with 9 bases matching TRBD1. The CDR3 covers 15 residues. Germline values: CDR1 MNHNY, CDR2 SVGAGI (reference sequence). Unmatched junction bases numbered 3, after V lost 6 bases and J lost 1 base.

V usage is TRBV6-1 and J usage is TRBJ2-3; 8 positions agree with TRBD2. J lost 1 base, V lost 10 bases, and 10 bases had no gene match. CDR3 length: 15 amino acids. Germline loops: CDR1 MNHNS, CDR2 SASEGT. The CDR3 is CATQTPGRGTDTQYF. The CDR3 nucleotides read TGTGCCACCCAGACCCCCGGGAGGGGCACAGATACGCAGTATTTT.

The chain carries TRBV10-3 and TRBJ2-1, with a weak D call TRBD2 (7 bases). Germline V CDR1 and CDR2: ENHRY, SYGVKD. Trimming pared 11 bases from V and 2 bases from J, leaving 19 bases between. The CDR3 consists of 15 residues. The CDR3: CASREGGEAYNEQFF. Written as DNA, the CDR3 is TGTGCCTCGAGGGAGGGGGGGGAGGCCTACAATGAGCAGTTCTTC.

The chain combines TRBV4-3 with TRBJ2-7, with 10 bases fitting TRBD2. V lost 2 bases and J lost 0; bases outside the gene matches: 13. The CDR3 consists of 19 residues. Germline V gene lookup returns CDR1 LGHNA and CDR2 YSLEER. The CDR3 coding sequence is TGCGCCAGCAGCCAACGATTCTTTACTACTAGCGGGGCCTCCTACGAGCAGTACTTC. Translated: CASSQRFFTTSGASYEQYF.

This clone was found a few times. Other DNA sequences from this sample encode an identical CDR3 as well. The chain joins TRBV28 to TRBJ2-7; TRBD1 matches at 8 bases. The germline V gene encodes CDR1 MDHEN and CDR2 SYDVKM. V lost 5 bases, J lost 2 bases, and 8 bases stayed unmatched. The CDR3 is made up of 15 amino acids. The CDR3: CASSPPGTGAYEQYF. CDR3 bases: TGTGCCAGCAGTCCCCCCGGGACAGGAGCCTACGAGCAGTACTTC.

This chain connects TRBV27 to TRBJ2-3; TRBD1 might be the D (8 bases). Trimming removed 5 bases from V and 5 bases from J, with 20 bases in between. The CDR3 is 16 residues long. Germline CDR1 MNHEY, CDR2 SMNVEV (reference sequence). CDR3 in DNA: TGTGCCAGCAGTCTACAGGGGGGGGTGCAGATAGATACGCAGTATTTT. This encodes CASSLQGGVQIDTQYF.